This TCR beta chain originates from a study of tumor and adjacent non-tumor tissue in lung cancer. No cell sorting was done before RNA was extracted from the tissue. A modified ARM-PCR protocol with three rounds of nested PCR amplified TCRbeta. TCRdb recomputed calls from the multiplex PCR reads with MiXCR, one row per CDR3 protein. This table has around 79,000 distinct CDR3 sequences, 72% appearing once. The CDR3 is made up of 15 amino acids. The V and J ends lost 4 bases and 8 bases respectively, with 18 bases between them. Germline values: CDR1 SNHLY, CDR2 FYNNEI. The sample consisted of lung tumor tissue. The receptor was isolated from a woman in her thirties or forties with non-small cell lung cancer. The chain is built from TRBV2 and TRBJ2-1; D not resolved. The CDR3 protein is CASSGRPSIGDEQFF. Written as DNA, the CDR3 is TGTGCCAGCAGTGGCCGACCGTCTATTGGAGATGAGCAGTTCTTC.